Included here is one T cell receptor beta chain sequence, with context. Its antigen is unknown. This table comes from immunoSEQ multiplex PCR, and its TCRdb copy is limited to in-frame clones, with some not included. The sample has about 32,000 clones; around 85% are singletons. Time point here: cycle 4 day 1 (C4D1), after six to seven weeks of nivolumab. Each and every patient relapsed after autologous stem cell transplantation, and patients got differing brentuximab vedotin exposure. The entry originates in a study of PD-1 blockade in classical Hodgkin lymphoma. Findings and caveats of the study: Baseline diversity in complete responders resembled that of newly diagnosed patients. CD4+ TCR diversity climbed significantly by C4D1, unlike CD8+ TCR diversity.

The germline V gene has CDR1 SGHTA and CDR2 FQGNSA. The CDR3 covers 14 residues. Trimming cost V 10 bases and J 7 bases; bases outside gene matches: 10. This sequence was found in a human donor with classical Hodgkin lymphoma. The sample consisted of peripheral blood mononuclear cells (PBMCs), taken before the fourth cycle of nivolumab. The chain couples TRBV7-2 to TRBJ1-4; 9 positions agree with TRBD1. This CDR3 is CATTPGQGFEKLFF. As DNA, the CDR3 is TGTGCCACAACACCGGGACAGGGATTTGAAAAACTGTTTTTT.